The present T cell receptor (beta chain) was sequenced within a study of cytomegalovirus exposure and HLA in healthy donors. PCR involved 60 Vbeta and 13 Jbeta primers. Profiling relied on immunoSEQ multiplex PCR, and the TCRdb table lists in-frame clones only, not all of them. This sample carries about 120,000 clones, 78% of them seen once, and the ten largest clones take roughly a tenth. The V segment lost 0 bases and the J segment 3 bases; nucleotides outside the gene matches: 5. CDR3 length: 16 residues. Germline V CDR1 and CDR2: SGHKS, YYEKEE (reference sequence). The clonotype was recovered from a man younger than 45 in good health and CMV-seropositive. The specimen was PBMCs. V gene TRBV5-5 combines with J gene TRBJ2-1; 8 nucleotides line up with TRBD2. CDR3 bases: TGTGCCAGCAGCTTGGAGGCGGGAGGCTACTACAATGAGCAGTTCTTC. It translates to CASSLEAGGYYNEQFF.